These T cell receptor beta chains were read from a single sample in a study of tumor-infiltrating lymphocytes in oesophageal squamous cell carcinoma. TCRdb processed the PCR reads anew with MiXCR; each CDR3 protein has one entry. The sample has more than 15,000 distinct CDR3 sequences, 40% to 45% seen once. Input material: normal esophageal tissue next to the tumor. The receptors originated from a female donor with esophageal squamous cell carcinoma. Each CDR3 is given without its conserved first and last residue. The order of the fields is V gene, J gene, CDR3 protein.

v_call: TRBV7-1; j_call: TRBJ2-2; cdr3_aa: ASSPKTSGTGELF
v_call: TRBV7-2; j_call: TRBJ2-1; cdr3_aa: ASSPKLGSGAYNEQF
v_call: TRBV6-1; j_call: TRBJ2-1; cdr3_aa: ASSENPTSAL
v_call: TRBV7-2; j_call: TRBJ2-6; cdr3_aa: ASSVGGALSVLR
v_call: TRBV12-3/TRBV12-4; j_call: TRBJ2-2; cdr3_aa: ASSLNAGTGKAGELF
v_call: TRBV7-6; j_call: TRBJ2-3; cdr3_aa: ASSKTSGESDTQY
v_call: TRBV7-6; j_call: .; cdr3_aa: ASSQTPGLVFHEQY
v_call: TRBV7-9; j_call: TRBJ2-3; cdr3_aa: ASSLGLADTDTQY
v_call: TRBV7-2; j_call: TRBJ2-6; cdr3_aa: ASSPQGPSSGANVLT
v_call: TRBV6-1; j_call: TRBJ1-2; cdr3_aa: ASSVAGEIHGYT
v_call: TRBV5-4; j_call: TRBJ2-2; cdr3_aa: ASSLAGSHTGELF
v_call: TRBV7-2; j_call: .; cdr3_aa: ASSPRVQSLAGGQYNEQF
v_call: TRBV7-8; j_call: TRBJ2-3; cdr3_aa: ASSLVGVITDTQY
v_call: TRBV4-1; j_call: TRBJ1-2; cdr3_aa: ASSHRQYYGYT
v_call: TRBV7-9; j_call: TRBJ2-2; cdr3_aa: ASRQGNGELF
v_call: TRBV6-6; j_call: TRBJ2-3; cdr3_aa: ASRLGESTQY
v_call: TRBV7-3; j_call: .; cdr3_aa: ASSFGGQRQGNEQF
v_call: TRBV28; j_call: TRBJ1-2; cdr3_aa: ASSSRARSGGGYT
v_call: TRBV18; j_call: TRBJ2-1; cdr3_aa: ASSQNRDRSYEQF
v_call: TRBV7-2; j_call: TRBJ1-5; cdr3_aa: ASSPRTGSNQPQH
v_call: TRBV2; j_call: TRBJ1-4; cdr3_aa: ASSEVGGPTNEKLF
v_call: TRBV25-1; j_call: .; cdr3_aa: ASSEPGLAGYEQY
v_call: TRBV6-6; j_call: TRBJ2-1; cdr3_aa: ASSWLAGGGDEQF
v_call: TRBV12-3/TRBV12-4; j_call: TRBJ2-1; cdr3_aa: ASSLRTSGDNEQF
v_call: TRBV7-8; j_call: .; cdr3_aa: ASSLGGVSYEQY
v_call: TRBV12-3/TRBV12-4; j_call: TRBJ2-1; cdr3_aa: ASRATSGRYNEQF
v_call: TRBV11-2; j_call: TRBJ1-3; cdr3_aa: ASSTTTGAGNTIY
v_call: TRBV24-1; j_call: TRBJ2-1; cdr3_aa: ATSKRRIDEQF
v_call: TRBV7-3; j_call: .; cdr3_aa: ASSLQAGGGEQF
v_call: TRBV19; j_call: TRBJ1-2; cdr3_aa: ASSMSAREYGYT
v_call: TRBV5-3; j_call: TRBJ2-5; cdr3_aa: ASSLDRVVETQY
v_call: TRBV7-3; j_call: TRBJ2-6; cdr3_aa: ASSQGSASSGANVLT
v_call: TRBV6-4; j_call: .; cdr3_aa: ASSYDASSYEQY
v_call: TRBV4-1; j_call: TRBJ1-1; cdr3_aa: ASSPLSPNTEAF
v_call: TRBV7-9; j_call: TRBJ1-4; cdr3_aa: ASSSAREGLNEKLF
v_call: TRBV25-1; j_call: TRBJ2-7; cdr3_aa: ASSGGAQLDNEQY
v_call: TRBV11-2; j_call: .; cdr3_aa: ASSKDREETQF
v_call: TRBV28; j_call: .; cdr3_aa: ASSAPPGTSASSYNEQF
v_call: TRBV7-6; j_call: TRBJ2-5; cdr3_aa: ASSLTRGETQY
v_call: TRBV11-2; j_call: TRBJ1-2; cdr3_aa: ASSLDGTGFAGYGYT
v_call: TRBV7-2; j_call: TRBJ2-6; cdr3_aa: ASSPGPAS
v_call: TRBV28; j_call: .; cdr3_aa: ASSQPRGQETQY
v_call: TRBV7-7; j_call: TRBJ2-5; cdr3_aa: ASSITQGGETQY
v_call: TRBV7-2; j_call: TRBJ2-3; cdr3_aa: ASSLVGRTDTQY
v_call: TRBV7-6; j_call: .; cdr3_aa: ASSTGGGPYEQY
v_call: TRBV7-3; j_call: TRBJ2-7; cdr3_aa: ASSLTHGPYEQY
v_call: TRBV6-2/TRBV6-3; j_call: .; cdr3_aa: ASTLGLAVETQY
v_call: TRBV7-9; j_call: TRBJ2-6; cdr3_aa: ASSRQGADGANVLT
v_call: TRBV7-2; j_call: TRBJ2-5; cdr3_aa: ASSMGQGFRETQY
v_call: TRBV24-1; j_call: .; cdr3_aa: ATGQSSGVETQY
v_call: TRBV30; j_call: TRBJ2-1; cdr3_aa: AWDHAHQGNEQF
v_call: TRBV7-8; j_call: TRBJ2-3; cdr3_aa: ASSGADTQY
v_call: TRBV6-6; j_call: TRBJ2-1; cdr3_aa: ASSRSPAGSSYNEQF
v_call: TRBV7-2; j_call: TRBJ2-7; cdr3_aa: ASSLAGVVEQY